The source of this T cell receptor (beta chain) is a study of OX40 agonist ivuxolimab in advanced cancers. Overall study: Given to patients was ivuxolimab, an agonistic anti-OX40 (CD134) antibody.

The CDR3 length is 13 residues. Germline lookup yields CDR1 LNHDA and CDR2 SQIVND (reference sequence). V was shortened by 7 bases and J by 3 bases, with 13 bases between the two germline ends. This table comes from immunoSEQ multiplex PCR, and its TCRdb copy is limited to in-frame clones, with some not included. The table lists about 69,000 clones, about 89% of them singletons. The rearrangement uses TRBV19 and TRBJ2-7; maybe TRBD2 (5 bases). The source material was CD4+ or CD8+ T cells sorted from blood, sampled in a trial of the OX40 agonist ivuxolimab. This clonotype was sampled from an adult with an advanced solid tumor such as melanoma, head and neck, liver or kidney cancer. The CDR3 sequence: CASKGREYYEQYF. CDR3 nucleotides: TGTGCCAGTAAGGGAAGGGAGTACTACGAGCAGTACTTC.